One and the same sample provided the 11 T cell receptor beta chains below, sequenced in a study of CD8 T cells in ankylosing spondylitis. In TCRdb, the 5' RACE reads were re-called with MiXCR into one record per CDR3 protein. The sample has under 200,000 distinct CDR3 sequences, roughly 10% seen once. The sequenced material came from blood, either unsorted or a sorted T cell fraction (not recorded which). The receptors derive from a male donor with ankylosing spondylitis or in good health (not recorded which).

This sequence joins TRBV29-1 and TRBJ2-7; TRBD2 aligns across 8 bases. V lost 4 bases and J lost 3; bases outside the gene matches: 2. CDR3 length: 12 amino acids. Germline V gives CDR1 SQVTM, CDR2 ANQGSEA. The CDR3 reads CSVVGGVYEQYF. The CDR3 DNA reads TGCAGCGTTGTCGGGGGGGTCTACGAGCAGTACTTC.

This clonotype was counted at least ten times. The J gene is TRBJ1-1, the V gene TRBV5-1; 7 bases map to TRBD1. V lost 5 bases and J lost 1; bases outside the gene matches: 11. CDR1 SGHRS and CDR2 YFSETQ come from the germline V gene. The CDR3 length is 16 residues. CDR3 bases: TGCGCCAGCAGAACCGGAGCCGGGACAGCGAACACTGAAGCTTTCTTT. As protein: CASRTGAGTANTEAFF.

This clonotype has at least ten counts. This chain connects TRBV14 to TRBJ1-2, with no clear D. The CDR3 runs to 13 residues. Per the germline V gene, CDR1 is SGHDN and CDR2 is FVKESK. V dropped 0 bases and J dropped 8 bases, with 10 bases sitting between them. The DNA of the CDR3 is TGTGCCAGCAGCCAAGATTTGGCGAAGGGCTACACCTTC. Translating gives CASSQDLAKGYTF.

This clonotype was seen at least ten times. V and J are TRBV20-1 and TRBJ2-7, with 9 positions matching TRBD1. Germline trimming cut 6 bases from V and 2 bases from J; bases unmatched to any gene: 5. This CDR3 is built from 13 residues. The germline V gene encodes CDR1 DFQATT and CDR2 SNEGSKA (reference sequence). CDR3 DNA: TGCAGTGCGAGAAGACAGGGGGCCTACGAGCAGTACTTC. Amino acids: CSARRQGAYEQYF.

This clonotype was counted many times. The V gene is TRBV20-1, the J gene TRBJ1-1, with D hard to call. The CDR3 sequence is 13 residues long. Looked up from germline, CDR1 is DFQATT and CDR2 is SNEGSKA (reference sequence). V lost 3 bases and J lost 3, with 11 bases in between. CDR3 protein: CSASNNQDTEAFF. In DNA, the CDR3 is TGCAGTGCTAGCAACAACCAAGACACTGAAGCTTTCTTT.

This clonotype has a count of ten or more. The chain recombines TRBV7-2 with TRBJ1-1; D gene unclear. Trimming took off 6 bases at V and 3 bases at J, with 11 bases between the two ends. This CDR3 spans 13 amino acids. Per germline, CDR1 SGHTA and CDR2 FQGNSA. The CDR3 coding sequence is TGTGCCAGCAGGTATGAGGGTTACACTGAAGCTTTCTTT. Amino acid sequence: CASRYEGYTEAFF. The complete variable domain, with remaining parts taken from reference TRBV7-2 and TRBJ1-1, reads GAGVSQSPSNKVTEKGKDVELRCDPISGHTALYWYRQSLGQGLEFLIYFQGNSAPDKSGLPSDRFSAERTGGSVSTLTIQRTQQEDSAVYLCASRYEGYTEAFFGQGTRLTVV.

This clonotype was observed many times. The chain is built from TRBV12-3 or TRBV12-4 and TRBJ1-1, with TRBD1 as a possible D gene (6 bases). The length of the CDR3 is 16 residues. Trimming removed 4 bases from V and 2 bases from J, with 17 bases in between. In DNA form, the CDR3 reads TGTGCCAGCAGTTCCGGGGGCGGGGCAGCTAACACTGAAGCTTTCTTT. The encoded protein is CASSSGGGAANTEAFF.

The gene calls are TRBV3-1 and TRBJ2-7, with TRBD2 as a possible D gene (5 bases). Germline V lookup: CDR1 LGHDT, CDR2 YNNKEL (reference sequence). V was clipped by 0 bases and J by 5 bases, with 11 bases between them. The CDR3 has 14 residues. CDR3 region: CASSQDARGHEQYF. DNA for the CDR3: TGTGCCAGCAGCCAAGATGCTAGAGGGCACGAGCAGTACTTC.

The sample holds many counts of this clonotype. This chain uses TRBV20-1 with TRBJ2-1; 10 nucleotides align to TRBD2. Trimming cost V 0 bases and J 4 bases; bases outside gene matches: 3. The CDR3 contains 15 residues. The germline V gene has CDR1 DFQATT and CDR2 SNEGSKA (reference sequence). The CDR3 reads CSAREAGGLYNEQFF. The CDR3 DNA sequence: TGCAGTGCTAGAGAAGCGGGGGGGCTTTACAATGAGCAGTTCTTC.

This clonotype was seen ten or more times. This chain joins TRBV6-2 or TRBV6-3 and TRBJ2-1; possible D gene TRBD2, 6 bases. V shed 5 bases and J shed 9 bases, with 14 bases lying between them. The CDR3 covers 13 residues. Per the germline V gene, CDR1 is MNHEY and CDR2 is SVGEGT. The DNA of the CDR3 is TGTGCCAGCAGTCAATGGGGGGTCACTGAGCAGTTCTTC. Translating it yields CASSQWGVTEQFF.

V is TRBV2 and J is TRBJ1-1; D uncertain. Germline CDR1 reads SNHLY; CDR2 reads FYNNEI. This CDR3 has 11 residues. V lost 11 bases and J 13 bases, leaving 20 bases between the germline ends. The CDR3 reads CAGFSSGIDFF. DNA for the CDR3: TGTGCCGGCTTCTCGAGTGGGATTGATTTCTTT.